This T cell receptor (beta chain) comes out of a study of shared clonotypes between healthy human individuals. General study results and limits: The study generally estimated greater richness for naive than memory subsets.

Replicate PCRs for sorted subsets used roughly 200 ng DNA; this equaled 30,000 to 35,000 T cell genomes. Produced via immunoSEQ multiplex PCR; TCRdb's table is partial and in-frame only. The table records roughly 700,000 clones, 74% of them present only once. With respect to this clone: Antigen: not known.

CDR1 is KGHSH and CDR2 is LQKENI in the germline V gene. The CDR3 runs to 16 residues. V lost 0 bases to trimming and J lost 6 bases, with 15 bases between them. Sequencing input: memory CD4+ T cells sorted from blood. This sample's subset: CD45RA-negative fraction. This clonotype was obtained from a woman in her twenties or thirties in good health. V and J are TRBV18 and TRBJ1-5, with D tentatively TRBD1 (6 bases). The CDR3 coding sequence is TGTGCCAGCTCACCACCGGGGTTACAGGGTGGTCAGCCCCAGCATTTT. Translating gives CASSPPGLQGGQPQHF.